This entry lists 9 T cell receptor beta chains sequenced from one sample in a study of immune heterogeneity within non-small cell lung tumors. TCR beta CDR3 amplification used multiplex PCR with 32 V and 13 J primers. Each CDR3 protein gets one entry after TCRdb re-called the multiplex PCR reads with MiXCR. Among around 9,600 distinct CDR3 sequences listed, 31% were seen once. Bulk tumor genomic DNA was the template, and each sample received 550 to 650 ng. Several far-apart biopsies were taken per primary tumor during surgery. Curative surgical treatment was performed in patients who had newly diagnosed, untreated non-small cell lung cancer. The sequenced sample was lung tumor tissue. The receptors originated from a man in his sixties with non-small cell lung cancer.

This clonotype is labeled as medium-sized. This chain connects TRBV6-2 or TRBV6-3 to TRBJ2-7; 10 bases agree with TRBD2. Germline V gene lookup returns CDR1 MNHEY and CDR2 SVGEGT. The V and J ends lost 4 bases and 4 bases, in that order; junction bases with no gene match: 13. The CDR3 runs 17 residues. Here the CDR3 reads CASSSKWASGSLYEQYF. The CDR3 DNA is TGTGCCAGCAGTTCCAAATGGGCTAGCGGGAGTTTGTACGAGCAGTACTTC.

The genes are TRBV20-1 and TRBJ2-5; 10 positions match TRBD2. Trimming cost V 2 bases and J 0 bases; bases outside gene matches: 6. From germline, CDR1 is DFQATT and CDR2 SNEGSKA (reference sequence). The CDR3 is 16 residues long. CDR3 coding DNA: TGCAGTGCTAGACCCCTACTAGCGGGATACCAAGAGACCCAGTACTTC. Its protein product is CSARPLLAGYQETQYF.

Sample share makes this clonotype medium-sized. DNA for the CDR3: TGTGCCAGCAGTTTAGGGGCAGGAGACTATGGCTACACCTTC. This encodes CASSLGAGDYGYTF. The chain recombines TRBV28 with TRBJ1-2; a possible D gene is TRBD1 (5 bases). Per the germline V gene, CDR1 is MDHEN and CDR2 is SYDVKM. The CDR3 is made up of 14 amino acids. Trimming took 2 bases from V and 3 from J, leaving 10 bases between them.

This clonotype was seen repeatedly, ten times or more. The chain is built from TRBV4-1 and TRBJ2-7, with 10 bases lining up with TRBD2. CDR1 is MGHRA and CDR2 is YSYEKL in the germline V gene. This CDR3 is built from 18 residues. Trimming cost V 1 base and J 0 bases; bases outside gene matches: 9. This CDR3 is CASSQARDRTSGSYEQYF. DNA of the CDR3: TGCGCCAGCAGCCAAGCCAGAGACAGGACTAGCGGCTCCTACGAGCAGTACTTC.

This chain joins TRBV11-2 and TRBJ1-2; D uncertain. Looked up from germline, CDR1 is SGHAT and CDR2 is FQNNGV. The V and J ends lost 3 bases and 13 bases respectively, with 9 bases between them. CDR3 length: 10 amino acids. CDR3 DNA: TGTGCCAGCAGCTTGAAAACAAGCACCTTC. Translated, it gives CASSLKTSTF.

In its sample, this clonotype was seen a few times. The J gene is TRBJ2-1, the V gene TRBV19; 9 positions match TRBD2. This CDR3 is 12 amino acids long. V shed 10 bases, J shed 7 bases, and the junction held 5 bases outside the gene matches. Germline CDR1 reads LNHDA; CDR2 reads SQIVND (reference sequence). Here the CDR3 DNA reads TGTGCCATCGAGACTAGCGGTAATGAGCAGTTCTTC. The encoded protein is CAIETSGNEQFF.

For this clonotype: This sequence may be a read error, since a much larger clone differs from it by one base. The V gene is TRBV2, the J gene TRBJ1-2, with D maybe TRBD1 (6 bases). The V and J ends lost 10 bases and 5 bases respectively, with 17 bases between them. The CDR3 has 13 residues. Per the germline V gene, CDR1 is SNHLY and CDR2 is FYNNEI. The CDR3 nucleotides are TGTGCCAAGGACCTCGGGACATTTTATGGCTACACCTTC. Amino acid sequence: CAKDLGTFYGYTF.

The J gene is TRBJ2-1, the V gene TRBV28; D gene unclear. The CDR3 covers 13 residues. Trimming removed 6 bases at V and 4 bases at J, with 10 bases between. The germline V gene has CDR1 MDHEN and CDR2 SYDVKM. This chain's CDR3 is CASSPPRYNEQFF. CDR3 DNA: TGTGCCAGCAGCCCCCCGCGGTACAATGAGCAGTTCTTC.

This clonotype was seen at least ten times. The chain recombines TRBV29-1 with TRBJ1-2; the D is unclear. The CDR3 sequence is 11 residues long. Germline V gene sequence: CDR1 SQVTM, CDR2 ANQGSEA. Trimming stripped 4 bases from V and 7 bases from J, with 10 bases between. The CDR3 spells CSVARSGGYTF. The CDR3 nucleotides read TGCAGCGTTGCGCGTTCTGGTGGCTACACCTTC.